The sequence of this T cell receptor beta chain was determined in a study of blood T cell repertoires in COVID-19 (TCRdb year 2020). Some background on the complete study: Samples covering the acute and convalescent phases of COVID-19 were provided by collaborators in the United States, Italy and Spain. The sample metadata nearly always contained a de-identified subject ID, COVID-19 status, age in years and sex. HLA class I and class II types, where available, came from metadata supplied by the sample provider rather than from assay-based typing. Subjects who had been exposed to COVID-19, were actively infected with it, or had recovered from it provided the deeply sampled blood TCRbeta repertoires that made up the dataset. The samples were drawn from two sources: the first 160 participants of the ongoing ImmuneRACE study, and 1,000 to 1,500 subjects contributed by 6 global collaborators. The material from the prospective study consisted of cDNA or gDNA derived from T cells, B-cell-depleted T cells, or PBMCs. A freely available public database, intended as a resource for researchers studying the immune response to SARS-CoV-2, is where the repertoires were released.

TCRbeta CDR3 regions were amplified from genomic DNA using the immunoSEQ Assay, a bias-controlled multiplex PCR. From the authors' description of their analysis: The number of nucleated cells in each sample was estimated by amplification of reference gene primers within the assay. To quantify the absolute abundance of each unique TCRbeta CDR3 rearrangement, sequence reads were collapsed and filtered. Productive Simpson clonality was computed per sample as the square root of Simpson's diversity index over productive rearrangements. TCRdb retrieved this table from immuneACCESS and kept in-frame rearrangements only. Not all clones are present; in checked studies, unresolved V genes account for under half, and no reason is known for the remainder. V, J and clone size were drawn from that table, and D and trimming were deduced from the DNA. The sample includes 220,000 or so clones, with roughly 84% observed a single time. 6.8% of the sample is taken by the ten largest.

Enrolling through a virtual design, the prospective study's participants ranged in age from roughly 18 to 95 years and lived across 24 United States geographic areas. Cohort assignment in the prospective study relied on participant-reported clinical history from a screening survey and a study questionnaire. Recovered participants in ImmuneRACE Cohort 3 were defined by two consecutive negative NP/OP PCR tests, clearance by a healthcare professional, or resolution of symptoms. Each participant in the prospective study had whole blood, serum and a nasopharyngeal or oropharyngeal swab collected by mobile phlebotomists. Prospective study participants could optionally give additional blood draws and questionnaires over an approximately 2-month period. Before DNA extraction, blood samples from the prospective study were shipped at room temperature or frozen. The CDR3, cysteine through phenylalanine, is 15 amino acids long. The CDR3 DNA has 45 bases and is translated from base 1. Taken from the germline V gene, the CDR1 and CDR2 loops are SGHVS and FQNEAQ. Trimming removed 5 bases from V and 4 bases from J; the gene matches leave 3 bases unexplained.

What the study reported, not specific to this receptor: Clinical and demographic metadata were provided uncurated, with the amount varying by source and participant.

As for this clone: Which antigen it targets is not known. Nothing much larger sits one base from this clone, and base qualities are not available.

Sequencing was performed on PBMCs or T cells enriched from blood (not recorded which). The TCR was taken from a woman aged 40 to 49 who had recovered from COVID-19. Rearrangement joined TRBV7-8 to TRBJ2-1, with 12 bases aligning to TRBD2. The CDR3 in this case is CASSPLAGGYNEQFF. The bases read TGTGCCAGCAGCCCGCTAGCGGGAGGGTACAATGAGCAGTTCTTC.